The entry below gives a single T cell receptor beta chain sequence along with its context. The data are from a study of monozygotic twins with inflammatory bowel disease. From the 5' RACE reads, TCRdb lists one entry per CDR3 protein and no DNA. Its table records around 400,000 distinct CDR3 sequences. Germline V lookup: CDR1 MDHEN, CDR2 SYDVKM. The CDR3 has 12 residues. This clonotype originated in a human donor with ulcerative colitis or Crohn's disease, or a healthy co-twin of an affected twin (not recorded which). What was sequenced was blood. This chain links TRBV28 with TRBJ2-1. CDR3 in amino acids: CASRLLETEQFF. Using reference TRBV28 and TRBJ2-1 for the parts outside the CDR3, the full variable domain is DVKVTQSSRYLVKRTGEKVFLECVQDMDHENMFWYRQDPGLGLRLIYFSYDVKMKEKGDIPEGYSVSREKKERFSLILESASTNQTSMYLCASRLLETEQFFGPGTRLTVL.